The sequence of this T cell receptor (beta chain) was determined in a study of T cell repertoires in cytomegalovirus infection. Study at large: From public TCR beta signatures came an indication of both CMV infection and matching HLA type.

A single record per CDR3 protein comes from TCRdb applying MiXCR to the reads. The sample yields nearly 450,000 distinct CDR3 sequences, roughly 30% seen once. Details on this clonotype: What it binds is not known.

Points from the study as a whole: HLA-C-restricted CMV-specific TCR beta clonotypes prevailed in the ex vivo response. Pooled public TCR beta family frequency picked out CMV carriers with the relevant HLA.

Trimming stripped 7 bases from V and 0 bases from J, with 31 bases between. The CDR3 totals 20 residues. Sample: PBMCs. This clonotype originated in a human donor in good health (CMV status not recorded). Some clones in this sample may be carry-over from other donors' samples. This chain links TRBV12-3 or TRBV12-4 with TRBJ2-7, with D possibly matching TRBD1 (6 bases). This CDR3 reads CASTPNADRRTLGSSYEQYF. In nucleotides, the CDR3 is TGTGCCAGCACCCCCAACGCCGACAGGCGGACGCTAGGATCCTCCTACGAGCAGTACTTC.